A single sample gave rise to the 8 T cell receptor beta chains below, sequenced in a study of cytomegalovirus exposure and HLA in healthy donors. In the PCR, 60 Vbeta and 13 Jbeta primers were used. Some clones are missing from TCRdb's copy, which holds only in-frame ones; the method was immunoSEQ multiplex PCR. The sample has approximately 100,000 clones; roughly 80% are singletons. The sequenced sample consisted of PBMCs. The receptors were gathered from a female donor in good health and CMV-seronegative.

This clone was detected only once. This chain uses TRBV12-5 with TRBJ2-7; TRBD2 agrees at 9 bases. Germline loops: CDR1 LGHNT, CDR2 FRNRAP. The CDR3 spans 14 residues. The V segment lost 7 bases and the J segment 0 bases; nucleotides outside the gene matches: 4. The CDR3 bases are TGTGCTAGTGCCCCTAGCGGGGCCTCCTACGAGCAGTACTTC. This sequence encodes CASAPSGASYEQYF.

The chain employs TRBV7-9 and TRBJ1-2; TRBD1 might be the D (5 bases). V lost 5 bases and J 6 bases, leaving 22 bases between the germline ends. The CDR3 has 16 residues. Germline V gene data show CDR1 as SEHNR and CDR2 as FQNEAQ (reference sequence). CDR3 bases: TGTGCCAGCAGCCATCTTGACCCGGGTGCCAGGGATGGCTACACCTTC. Translation gives CASSHLDPGARDGYTF.

V gene TRBV5-1 combines with J gene TRBJ2-1; D call uncertain. This CDR3 has 14 residues. Trimming took off 4 bases at V and 5 bases at J, with 13 bases between the two ends. Germline values: CDR1 SGHRS, CDR2 YFSETQ. CDR3 coding DNA: TGCGCCAGCAGCCGAGCAGGAATGGACAATGAGCAGTTCTTC. Its protein is CASSRAGMDNEQFF.

The chain combines TRBV5-4 with TRBJ2-7; D unclear. Germline V gene data show CDR1 as SGHNT and CDR2 as YYREEE (reference sequence). This CDR3 is built from 14 residues. Trimming took 3 bases from V and 7 from J, leaving 17 bases between them. The CDR3 spells CASSSSGSGREQYF. The CDR3 DNA reads as TGTGCCAGCAGCTCCTCAGGTTCCGGAAGGGAGCAGTACTTC.

The V and J genes are TRBV7-2 and TRBJ2-3; D is uncertain. The V gene lost 8 bases and the J gene lost 1 base, with 7 bases spanning the gap. The germline gives CDR1 SGHTA, CDR2 FQGNSA. This CDR3 spans 12 amino acids. Written as DNA, the CDR3 is TGTGCCAGCCGGGTCCGCACAGATACGCAGTATTTT. It yields the protein CASRVRTDTQYF.

This chain uses TRBV7-2 with TRBJ2-2; 12 bases are a match to TRBD2. Germline-derived CDR1 and CDR2 are SGHTA and FQGNSA. The V segment lost 6 bases and the J segment 4 bases; nucleotides outside the gene matches: 3. This CDR3 comprises 15 residues. The CDR3 region has the DNA TGTGCCAGCAGTCTAGCGGGGGGGGTCACCGGGGAGCTGTTTTTT. Its translation: CASSLAGGVTGELFF.

This chain joins TRBV14 and TRBJ1-2; D might be TRBD1 (5 bases). The CDR3 is made up of 15 amino acids. With 1 base removed from V and 4 bases from J, the gap between germline ends came to 13 bases. Germline-derived CDR1 and CDR2 are SGHDN and FVKESK. CDR3 protein: CASSQARGDGYGYTF. The CDR3 nucleotides are TGTGCCAGCAGCCAAGCTCGCGGGGACGGCTATGGCTACACCTTC.

This chain connects TRBV2 to TRBJ1-6; 8 bases map to TRBD1. The V gene's germline CDR1 is SNHLY and CDR2 FYNNEI. V dropped 6 bases and J dropped 9; count of bases not matched to a gene: 13. The CDR3 extends over 16 amino acids. The CDR3 sequence is CASRSLRTGLASPLHF. The CDR3, as DNA: TGTGCCAGCAGATCCCTCCGGACAGGGCTCGCTTCACCCCTCCACTTT.